The subject of this entry is one TCR beta chain. TCRdb re-called the RT-PCR reads through MiXCR, storing one row per CDR3 protein. The data show 190,000 or so distinct CDR3 sequences, with about 37% seen just once and about 9.9% held by the top ten. The data are from a study of patients and donors after allogeneic stem cell transplantation. V lost 2 bases and J 6 bases, leaving 12 bases between the germline ends. CDR1 and CDR2 (germline): SGHDT, YYEEEE. The CDR3 runs 13 residues. The TCR comes from a human donor who was either an allogeneic HSCT recipient or a stem cell or donor lymphocyte infusion donor (not recorded which). It is not recorded whose cells these are; they may come from a transplant donor. The chain couples TRBV5-6 to TRBJ2-7; weak D call: TRBD1 (5 bases). Sequenced sample: blood, either unsorted or a sorted T cell fraction (not recorded which). In DNA form, the CDR3 reads TGTGCCAGCAGCTTACGCAGGGTAGGCGAGCAGTACTTC. Its protein product is CASSLRRVGEQYF.